Below are 31 T cell receptor beta chains sequenced from a single sample in a study of blood T cell repertoires in COVID-19. Profiled with immunoSEQ multiplex PCR; TCRdb holds only in-frame clones, not every one. Among 150,000 to 250,000 clones listed, about 76% were seen once. The sequenced material came from peripheral blood. These receptor sequences come from a middle-aged woman with COVID-19, enrolled during active disease.

This clone was detected only once. The V and J genes are TRBV19 and TRBJ2-2; TRBD2 matches at 12 bases. This CDR3 comprises 16 residues. The V gene end was trimmed by 8 bases and the J gene end by 6 bases; junction bases not matched to a gene: 10. Germline V gene sequence: CDR1 LNHDA, CDR2 SQIVND (reference sequence). The CDR3 here is CASARLAGVEPGELFF. CDR3 bases: TGTGCCAGTGCCAGACTAGCGGGAGTGGAACCCGGGGAGCTGTTTTTT. Combining the CDR3 with reference TRBV19 and TRBJ2-2 gives the whole variable domain DGGITQSPKYLFRKEGQNVTLSCEQNLNHDAMYWYRQDPGQGLRLIYYSQIVNDFQKGDIAEGYSVSREKKESFPLTVTSAQKNPTAFYLCASARLAGVEPGELFFGEGSRLTVL.

CDR3 nucleotides: TGCGCCAGCAGCCCTACTCGGACAGGGAGGGTGGGAGCCGCGAACACCGGGGAGCTGTTTTTT. Protein: CASSPTRTGRVGAANTGELFF. This sequence joins TRBV4-1 and TRBJ2-2, with a weak D call TRBD1 (8 bases). From germline, CDR1 is MGHRA and CDR2 YSYEKL. The CDR3 sequence is 21 residues long. V lost 4 bases and J lost 0, with 27 bases in between.

The rearrangement links TRBV27 to TRBJ1-5, with D hard to call. CDR3 length: 18 amino acids. Between the trimmed V and J ends, which lost 6 bases and 6 bases, there was a span of 27 bases. Germline V gives CDR1 MNHEY, CDR2 SMNVEV (reference sequence). The CDR3 nucleotides are TGTGCCAGCAGCTCACTCAGCGGCGTGGTGGGCGTCGGTCAGCCCCAGCATTTT. The encoded protein is CASSSLSGVVGVGQPQHF.

J is TRBJ2-2 and V is TRBV25-1; D call uncertain. Deletions cut 4 bases from V and 5 bases from J, with 8 bases between. Germline-derived CDR1 and CDR2 are MGHDK and SYGVNS. The CDR3 is 13 amino acids. Here the CDR3 reads CASSGDNTGELFF. Here the CDR3 DNA reads TGTGCCAGCAGTGGAGACAATACCGGGGAGCTGTTTTTT.

This chain joins TRBV5-5 and TRBJ2-7, with 10 bases fitting TRBD1. This CDR3 region has 15 residues. Germline trimming cut 2 bases from V and 3 bases from J; bases unmatched to any gene: 5. In germline, CDR1 is SGHKS, CDR2 YYEKEE (reference sequence). The CDR3, as DNA: TGTGCCAGCAGCTTAGCAGGGACAGGGGTCTACGAGCAGTACTTC. It specifies CASSLAGTGVYEQYF.

The V call is TRBV10-2, the J call TRBJ2-7; 10 bases are shared with TRBD2. The V gene's germline CDR1 is WSHSY and CDR2 SAAADI. J gave up 6 bases and V 7 bases, and 21 bases lay outside the gene matches. The CDR3 has 18 amino acids. The CDR3 bases are TGCGCCAGCACATCTATACCACAAAGCGGGAGGGCGGTGGGCGAGCAGTACTTC. It translates to CASTSIPQSGRAVGEQYF.

This chain connects TRBV9 to TRBJ1-2; a weak D match, TRBD1 (5 bases). Trimming shortened V by 0 bases and J by 4 bases, and 10 bases separated the two germline ends. Germline CDR1 SGDLS, CDR2 YYNGEE. This CDR3 spans 14 amino acids. CDR3 bases: TGTGCCAGCAGCGTAGTTGGCGACAGCTATGGCTACACCTTC. It translates to CASSVVGDSYGYTF.

The chain has TRBV29-1 and TRBJ1-3, with D unclear. The CDR3 is 13 residues long. V lost 7 bases and J lost 5, with 15 bases in between. From germline, CDR1 is SQVTM and CDR2 ANQGSEA. The CDR3: CSAKKGGRNTIYF. Written as DNA, the CDR3 is TGCAGCGCCAAGAAGGGCGGGCGAAACACCATATATTTT.

The chain uses TRBV5-6 and TRBJ1-3; 9 positions match TRBD1. Germline V CDR1 and CDR2: SGHDT, YYEEEE. This CDR3 region has 19 residues. The junction had 16 bases not matched to a gene; V was cut back by 4 bases and J by 2 bases. Here the CDR3 reads CASSQTGQGFNLAGNTIYF. Written as DNA, the CDR3 is TGTGCCAGCAGCCAGACGGGACAGGGTTTTAATTTGGCTGGAAACACCATATATTTT.

This rearrangement joins TRBV14 to TRBJ2-3, with D uncertain. Deletions cut 2 bases from V and 4 bases from J, with 13 bases between. The germline V gene has CDR1 SGHDN and CDR2 FVKESK. The CDR3 is 15 amino acids. CDR3 sequence (DNA): TGTGCCAGCAGCCAACTGCAGTCCAAGTCAGATACGCAGTATTTT. Translated, it gives CASSQLQSKSDTQYF.

V gene TRBV19 combines with J gene TRBJ2-6, with 8 bases fitting TRBD1. The germline gives CDR1 LNHDA, CDR2 SQIVND (reference sequence). The CDR3 consists of 17 residues. Unmatched junction bases numbered 8, after V lost 7 bases and J lost 0 bases. CDR3 sequence (DNA): TGTGCCAGTAACCCTGACAGGGGCGTCTCTGGGGCCAACGTCCTGACTTTC. As protein: CASNPDRGVSGANVLTF.

J is TRBJ2-1 and V is TRBV28; possible D gene TRBD2, 5 bases. V was trimmed by 5 bases and J by 7 bases, leaving 15 bases between them. Germline loops: CDR1 MDHEN, CDR2 SYDVKM. CDR3 length: 14 residues. CDR3 coding DNA: TGTGCCAGCAGTCCCCACGAGGGTGCGAATGAGCAGTTCTTC. Protein product: CASSPHEGANEQFF. Supplemented by reference TRBV28 and TRBJ2-1, the full variable domain reads DVKVTQSSRYLVKRTGEKVFLECVQDMDHENMFWYRQDPGLGLRLIYFSYDVKMKEKGDIPEGYSVSREKKERFSLILESASTNQTSMYLCASSPHEGANEQFFGPGTRLTVL.

V gene TRBV5-6 combines with J gene TRBJ2-2; 9 bases line up with TRBD2. CDR3 size: 17 residues. Trimming at V came to 4 bases and at J to 5 bases, leaving 12 bases not matched to a gene. Germline-derived CDR1 and CDR2 are SGHDT and YYEEEE. The CDR3 nucleotides are TGTGCCAGCAGCCAAACTTTAGGGCTAGCGGGAACCGGGGAGCTGTTTTTT. This sequence encodes CASSQTLGLAGTGELFF.

This clone has just one count. The rearrangement joins TRBV2 to TRBJ2-2, with 12 bases fitting TRBD2. The CDR3 contains 14 residues. Trimming at V came to 6 bases and at J to 5 bases, leaving 1 base not matched to a gene. CDR1 and CDR2 from the germline V gene are SNHLY and FYNNEI. As DNA, the CDR3 is TGTGCCAGCAGGGGGACTAGCGGGACCGGGGAGCTGTTTTTT. This gives the protein CASRGTSGTGELFF.

The J gene is TRBJ1-4, the V gene TRBV7-2; 9 bases map to TRBD1. The V gene's germline CDR1 is SGHTA and CDR2 FQGNSA. This CDR3 has 14 amino acids. Losses at the gene ends were 7 bases for V and 2 bases for J; bases not matched to a gene: 2. The CDR3 here is CASNRGLTNEKLFF. The CDR3 DNA reads TGTGCCAGCAACAGGGGGCTTACTAATGAAAAACTGTTTTTT.

The chain is built from TRBV9 and TRBJ2-1, with D maybe TRBD2 (6 bases). CDR1 and CDR2 (germline): SGDLS, YYNGEE. Trimming shortened V by 0 bases and J by 4 bases, and 14 bases separated the two germline ends. The CDR3 loop spans 16 amino acids. The CDR3 nucleotides read TGTGCCAGCAGCGTAGACGAGGGGAGGACATACAATGAGCAGTTCTTC. Translating it yields CASSVDEGRTYNEQFF.

V and J are TRBV5-1 and TRBJ1-1, with 9 bases identical to TRBD1. The CDR3 consists of 16 residues. The germline V gene encodes CDR1 SGHRS and CDR2 YFSETQ. V gave up 4 bases and J gave up 4 bases; unmatched junction bases: 11. The CDR3 spells CASSVRPGQGSTEAFF. The CDR3 DNA sequence: TGCGCCAGCAGCGTACGCCCGGGACAGGGAAGCACTGAAGCTTTCTTT.

V is TRBV14 and J is TRBJ2-7; maybe TRBD2 (6 bases). Per the germline V gene, CDR1 is SGHDN and CDR2 is FVKESK. The CDR3 has 11 amino acids. Trimming left V 3 bases short and J 11 bases short, with 11 bases between. CDR3 coding DNA: TGTGCCAGCAGCCAGGCGGGACCTAAGTACTTC. Translated, it gives CASSQAGPKYF.

The CDR3 coding sequence is TGTGCCAGCAGCCGCGACCGGGACAACTACGAGCAGTACTTC. The encoded protein is CASSRDRDNYEQYF. The chain joins TRBV7-2 to TRBJ2-7; D might be TRBD1 (6 bases). The CDR3 runs to 14 residues. CDR1 SGHTA and CDR2 FQGNSA come from the germline V gene. Trimming left V 5 bases short and J 3 bases short, with 14 bases between. The full variable domain, with the rest looked up from reference TRBV7-2 and TRBJ2-7, is GAGVSQSPSNKVTEKGKDVELRCDPISGHTALYWYRQSLGQGLEFLIYFQGNSAPDKSGLPSDRFSAERTGGSVSTLTIQRTQQEDSAVYLCASSRDRDNYEQYFGPGTRLTVT.

A single count supports this clone. A read error may account for a junction end that differs from germline. This chain connects TRBV10-3 to TRBJ2-7; D perhaps matches TRBD2 (5 bases). This CDR3 contains 16 residues. CDR1 and CDR2 (germline): ENHRY, SYGVKD. CDR3: CAIREGPRRTHYEQYF. The CDR3 DNA reads as TGTGCCATCCGTGAGGGCCCACGCCGGACTCACTACGAGCAGTACTTC.

The chain carries TRBV2 and TRBJ1-2; 11 bases align to TRBD1. V lost 4 bases, J lost 4 bases, and 17 bases stayed unmatched. The germline CDR1 and CDR2 sequences are SNHLY and FYNNEI. The CDR3 is 19 residues long. The CDR3 DNA reads as TGTGCCAGCAGTGCCCTAACTAGGACAGGGGGCAACGGAGTCTATGGCTACACCTTC. It specifies CASSALTRTGGNGVYGYTF.

This chain joins TRBV9 and TRBJ1-2, with D tentatively TRBD1 (5 bases). The CDR3 covers 16 residues. The ends were cut back, 4 bases at V and 0 bases at J, with 16 bases in the middle. Germline V gene data show CDR1 as SGDLS and CDR2 as YYNGEE. The CDR3 nucleotides read TGTGCCAGCAGCTCGACCGGAGGGACCTCTAACTATGGCTACACCTTC. It yields the protein CASSSTGGTSNYGYTF.

The rearrangement joins TRBV5-1 to TRBJ1-1; 7 nucleotides agree with TRBD1. This CDR3 is built from 18 residues. Germline values: CDR1 SGHRS, CDR2 YFSETQ. V trimming: 2 bases; J trimming: 1 base; junction bases outside the gene matches: 14. CDR3 DNA sequence: TGCGCCAGCAGCTTTCAGACAGGGCCACGGGCGGGGAACACTGAAGCTTTCTTT. Residues: CASSFQTGPRAGNTEAFF.

The chain employs TRBV5-1 and TRBJ1-2, with 9 positions matching TRBD1. This CDR3 spans 15 amino acids. V shed 3 bases, J shed 0 bases, and the junction held 3 bases outside the gene matches. The germline V gene encodes CDR1 SGHRS and CDR2 YFSETQ. CDR3 region: CASSSTGGANYGYTF. CDR3 sequence (DNA): TGCGCCAGCAGCTCGACAGGGGGAGCTAACTATGGCTACACCTTC.

V and J are TRBV5-1 and TRBJ2-1; TRBD1 matches 10 bases. V lost 2 bases and J lost 4; bases outside the gene matches: 3. Germline CDR1 and CDR2: SGHRS and YFSETQ. The length of the CDR3 is 15 residues. The CDR3 DNA reads as TGCGCCAGCAGCTTAGGGACAGGGGAGTACAATGAGCAGTTCTTC. Protein product: CASSLGTGEYNEQFF.

This clone showed up just a few times. V and J are TRBV19 and TRBJ2-7; no reliable D call. Germline V gene data show CDR1 as LNHDA and CDR2 as SQIVND (reference sequence). V was cut by 8 bases and J by 0 bases, with 11 bases left in between. CDR3 length: 13 amino acids. CDR3 residues: CASQSHGSYEQYF. CDR3 bases: TGTGCCAGTCAATCCCACGGCTCCTACGAGCAGTACTTC.

The genes are TRBV7-6 and TRBJ1-3; D is possibly TRBD1 (5 bases). The CDR3 has 15 amino acids. V shed 1 base and J shed 0 bases, with 7 bases lying between them. Germline V CDR1 and CDR2: SGHVS, FNYEAQ. CDR3: CASSLVDSSGNTIYF. DNA for the CDR3: TGTGCCAGCAGCTTAGTAGACAGCTCTGGAAACACCATATATTTT.

The rearrangement uses TRBV7-2 and TRBJ2-7, with a tentative D call TRBD1 (5 bases). Germline V gene data show CDR1 as SGHTA and CDR2 as FQGNSA. The V end was cut by 5 bases, the J end by 4 bases, with 12 bases between. There are 13 residues in the CDR3. CDR3 sequence (DNA): TGTGCCAGCAGCAGATTCAGGGATTACGAGCAGTACTTC. This gives the protein CASSRFRDYEQYF.

The chain employs TRBV10-2 and TRBJ2-1; TRBD2 aligns across 10 bases. The CDR3 sequence is 15 residues long. CDR1 and CDR2 (germline): WSHSY, SAAADI. Germline trimming cut 6 bases from V and 3 bases from J; bases unmatched to any gene: 5. This CDR3 reads CASRETSGYYNEQFF. The CDR3 coding sequence is TGCGCCAGCAGGGAGACTAGCGGGTACTACAATGAGCAGTTCTTC.

The J gene is TRBJ2-1, the V gene TRBV5-5; 12 nucleotides align to TRBD1. The CDR3 has 16 amino acids. Germline assignment: CDR1 SGHKS and CDR2 YYEKEE (reference sequence). Losses at the gene ends were 0 bases for V and 8 bases for J; bases not matched to a gene: 6. CDR3 bases: TGTGCCAGCAGCTTGGAGGGACAGGGGGCGAGGGATGAGCAGTTCTTC. It translates to CASSLEGQGARDEQFF.

V gene TRBV10-1 combines with J gene TRBJ2-2, with 8 positions matching TRBD1. The CDR3 contains 16 residues. V shed 6 bases, J shed 9 bases, and the junction held 15 bases outside the gene matches. Germline CDR1 WNHNN, CDR2 SYGVQD (reference sequence). As DNA, the CDR3 is TGCGCCAGCAGCCCAGCAGGGGGCTCCGACAGGCGGGAGCTGTTTTTT. Translated: CASSPAGGSDRRELFF.